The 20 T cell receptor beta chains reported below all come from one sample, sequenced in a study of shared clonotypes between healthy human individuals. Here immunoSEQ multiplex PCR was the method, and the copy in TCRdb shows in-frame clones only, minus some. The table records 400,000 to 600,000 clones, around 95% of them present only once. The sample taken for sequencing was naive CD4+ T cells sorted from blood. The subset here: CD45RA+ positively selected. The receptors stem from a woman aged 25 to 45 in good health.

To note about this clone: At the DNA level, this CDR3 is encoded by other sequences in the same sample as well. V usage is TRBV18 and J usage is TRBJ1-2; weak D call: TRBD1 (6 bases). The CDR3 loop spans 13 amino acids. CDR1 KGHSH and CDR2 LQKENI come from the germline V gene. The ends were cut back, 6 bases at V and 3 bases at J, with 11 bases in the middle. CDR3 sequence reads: CASSPYRDYGYTF. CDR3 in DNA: TGTGCCAGCTCCCCATACAGGGACTATGGCTACACCTTC.

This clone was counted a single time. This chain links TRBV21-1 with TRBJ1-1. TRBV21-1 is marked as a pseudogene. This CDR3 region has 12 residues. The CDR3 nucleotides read TGTGCCAGCAGCACGATGAACACTGAAGCTTTCTTT. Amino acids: CASSTMNTEAFF.

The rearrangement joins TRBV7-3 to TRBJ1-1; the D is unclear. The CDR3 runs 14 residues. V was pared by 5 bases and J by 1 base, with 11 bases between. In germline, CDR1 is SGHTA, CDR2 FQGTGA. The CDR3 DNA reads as TGTGCCAGCAGCCCCCAGGCGGGGAACACTGAAGCTTTCTTT. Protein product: CASSPQAGNTEAFF.

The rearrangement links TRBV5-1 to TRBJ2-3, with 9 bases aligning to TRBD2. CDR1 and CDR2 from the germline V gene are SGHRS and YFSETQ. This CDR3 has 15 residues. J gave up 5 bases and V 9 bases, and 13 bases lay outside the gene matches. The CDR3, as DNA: TGCGCCACCAGACTAGCGGAGGGGGCGGTAGATACGCAGTATTTT. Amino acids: CATRLAEGAVDTQYF. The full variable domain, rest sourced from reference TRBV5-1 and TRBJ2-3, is KAGVTQTPRYLIKTRGQQVTLSCSPISGHRSVSWYQQTPGQGLQFLFEYFSETQRNKGNFPGRFSGRQFSNSRSEMNVSTLELGDSALYLCATRLAEGAVDTQYFGPGTRLTVL.

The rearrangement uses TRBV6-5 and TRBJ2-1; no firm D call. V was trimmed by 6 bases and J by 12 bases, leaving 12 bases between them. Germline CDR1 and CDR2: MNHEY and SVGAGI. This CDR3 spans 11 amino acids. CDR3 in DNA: TGTGCCAGCAGATGGCTCGACTGGCAGTTCTTC. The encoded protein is CASRWLDWQFF.

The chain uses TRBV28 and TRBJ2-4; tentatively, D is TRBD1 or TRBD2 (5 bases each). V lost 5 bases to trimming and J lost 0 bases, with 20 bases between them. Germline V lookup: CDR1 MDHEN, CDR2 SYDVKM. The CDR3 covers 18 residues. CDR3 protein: CASSRGSAPALAKNIQYF. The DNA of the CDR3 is TGTGCCAGCAGTCGGGGCAGTGCCCCAGCTCTAGCCAAAAACATTCAGTACTTC. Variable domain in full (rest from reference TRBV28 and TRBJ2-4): DVKVTQSSRYLVKRTGEKVFLECVQDMDHENMFWYRQDPGLGLRLIYFSYDVKMKEKGDIPEGYSVSREKKERFSLILESASTNQTSMYLCASSRGSAPALAKNIQYFGAGTRLSVL.

CDR3 nucleotide sequence: TGTGCCGCCCTCGGTGGGTTAGCCAAAAACATTCAGTACTTC. This translates into CAALGGLAKNIQYF. V and J are TRBV28 and TRBJ2-4; D gene unclear. The CDR3 runs 14 residues. V gave up 11 bases and J gave up 0 bases, with 14 bases separating them. The germline CDR1 and CDR2 sequences are MDHEN and SYDVKM.

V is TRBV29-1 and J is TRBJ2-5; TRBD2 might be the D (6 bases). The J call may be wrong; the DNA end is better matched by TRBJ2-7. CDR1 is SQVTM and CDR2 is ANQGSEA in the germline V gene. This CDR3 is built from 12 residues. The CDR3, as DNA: TGCAGCGGAGGGACTTCCCAGTACGAGCAGTACTTC. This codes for CSGGTSQYEQYF.

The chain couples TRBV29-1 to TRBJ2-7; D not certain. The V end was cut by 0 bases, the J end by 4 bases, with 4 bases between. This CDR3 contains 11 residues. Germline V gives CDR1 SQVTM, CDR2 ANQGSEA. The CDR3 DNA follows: TGCAGCGTTGAAGAGGGGTACGAGCAGTACTTC. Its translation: CSVEEGYEQYF.

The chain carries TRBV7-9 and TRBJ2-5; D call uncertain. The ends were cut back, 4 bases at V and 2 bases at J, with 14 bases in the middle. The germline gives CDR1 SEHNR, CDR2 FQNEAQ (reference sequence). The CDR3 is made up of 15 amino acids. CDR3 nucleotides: TGTGCCAGCAGCTCGACTTGGCAGGTGCAAGAGACCCAGTACTTC. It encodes CASSSTWQVQETQYF.

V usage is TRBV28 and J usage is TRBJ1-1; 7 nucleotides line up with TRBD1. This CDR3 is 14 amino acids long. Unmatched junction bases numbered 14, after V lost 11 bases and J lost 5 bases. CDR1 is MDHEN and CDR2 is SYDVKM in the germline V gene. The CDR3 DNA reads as TGTGCCTCCACACTTCGGCAGGGGGTTACTGAAGCTTTCTTT. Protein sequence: CASTLRQGVTEAFF. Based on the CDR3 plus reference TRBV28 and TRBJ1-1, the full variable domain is DVKVTQSSRYLVKRTGEKVFLECVQDMDHENMFWYRQDPGLGLRLIYFSYDVKMKEKGDIPEGYSVSREKKERFSLILESASTNQTSMYLCASTLRQGVTEAFFGQGTRLTVV.

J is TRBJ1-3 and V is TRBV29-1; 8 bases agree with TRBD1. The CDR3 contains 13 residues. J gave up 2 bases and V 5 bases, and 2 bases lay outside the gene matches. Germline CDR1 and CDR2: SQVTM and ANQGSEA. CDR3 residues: CSVTQGAGNTIYF. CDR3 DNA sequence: TGCAGCGTTACACAGGGGGCTGGAAACACCATATATTTT.

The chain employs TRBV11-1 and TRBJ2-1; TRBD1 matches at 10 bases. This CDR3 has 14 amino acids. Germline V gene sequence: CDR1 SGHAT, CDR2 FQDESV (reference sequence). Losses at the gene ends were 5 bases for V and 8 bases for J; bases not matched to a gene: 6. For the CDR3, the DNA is TGTGCCAGCAGCAGACAGGGGGCGAGCTATGAGCAGTTCTTC. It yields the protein CASSRQGASYEQFF.

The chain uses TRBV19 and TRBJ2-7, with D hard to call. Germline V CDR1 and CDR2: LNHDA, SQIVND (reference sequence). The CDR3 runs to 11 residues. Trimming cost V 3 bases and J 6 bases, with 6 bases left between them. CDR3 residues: CASSMWGEQYF. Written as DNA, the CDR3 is TGTGCCAGTAGTATGTGGGGCGAGCAGTACTTC.

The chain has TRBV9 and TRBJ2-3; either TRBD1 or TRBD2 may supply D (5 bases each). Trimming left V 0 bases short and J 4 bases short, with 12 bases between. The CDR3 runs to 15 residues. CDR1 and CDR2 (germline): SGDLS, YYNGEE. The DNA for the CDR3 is TGTGCCAGCAGCGTAGAGGGGAGCGCCGCAGATACGCAGTATTTT. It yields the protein CASSVEGSAADTQYF.

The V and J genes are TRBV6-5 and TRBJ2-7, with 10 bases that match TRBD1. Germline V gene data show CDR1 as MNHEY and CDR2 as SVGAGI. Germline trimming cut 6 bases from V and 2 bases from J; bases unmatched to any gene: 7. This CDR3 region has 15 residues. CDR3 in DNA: TGTGCCAGCAGAAATGACAGGGGGCGCCCCTACGAGCAGTACTTC. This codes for CASRNDRGRPYEQYF.

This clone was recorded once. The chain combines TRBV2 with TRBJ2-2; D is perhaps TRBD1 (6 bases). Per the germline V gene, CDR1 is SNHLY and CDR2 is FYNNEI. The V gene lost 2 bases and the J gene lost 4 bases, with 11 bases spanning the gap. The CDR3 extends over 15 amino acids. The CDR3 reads CASSERAGATGELFF. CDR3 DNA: TGTGCCAGCAGTGAAAGGGCAGGGGCCACCGGGGAGCTGTTTTTT.

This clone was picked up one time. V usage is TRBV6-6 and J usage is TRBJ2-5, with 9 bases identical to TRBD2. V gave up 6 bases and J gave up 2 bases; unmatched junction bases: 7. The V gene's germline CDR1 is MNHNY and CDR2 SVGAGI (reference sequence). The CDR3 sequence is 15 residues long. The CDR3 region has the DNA TGTGCCAGCAGCCGACTAGCGGAGATACAAGAGACCCAGTACTTC. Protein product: CASSRLAEIQETQYF.

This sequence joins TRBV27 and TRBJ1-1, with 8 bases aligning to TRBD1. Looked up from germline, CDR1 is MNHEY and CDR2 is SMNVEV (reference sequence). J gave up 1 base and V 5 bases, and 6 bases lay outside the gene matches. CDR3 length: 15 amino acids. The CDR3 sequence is CASSPRTGTNTEAFF. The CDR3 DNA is TGTGCCAGCAGTCCCCGGACAGGGACGAACACTGAAGCTTTCTTT.

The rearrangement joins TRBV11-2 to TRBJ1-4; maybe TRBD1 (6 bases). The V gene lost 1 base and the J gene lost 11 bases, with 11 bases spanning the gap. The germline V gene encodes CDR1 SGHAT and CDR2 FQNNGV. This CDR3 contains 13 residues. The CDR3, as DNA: TGTGCCAGCAGCTTAGTCCCAGGGGTTAAACTGTTTTTT. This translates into CASSLVPGVKLFF.